These 24 T cell receptor beta chains originate from one sample sequenced in a study of blood T cell repertoires in COVID-19. The repertoire was sequenced with immunoSEQ multiplex PCR; TCRdb's copy has only in-frame clones and lacks some. Here the sample spans fewer than 700,000 clones, 85% to 90% being singletons. The material sequenced was peripheral blood. These receptor sequences come from a woman in her 50s with COVID-19, enrolled during active disease.

In its sample, this clone was seen once. This chain connects TRBV5-4 to TRBJ2-7; 14 positions agree with TRBD2. J gave up 4 bases and V 4 bases, and 4 bases lay outside the gene matches. Germline loops: CDR1 SGHNT, CDR2 YYREEE (reference sequence). CDR3 size: 15 residues. CDR3 loop: CASSPGLAGEYEQYF. As DNA, the CDR3 is TGTGCCAGCAGCCCGGGACTAGCGGGGGAATACGAGCAGTACTTC.

The rearrangement joins TRBV3-1 (or the pseudogene TRBV3-2) to TRBJ2-2; TRBD1 is a possible D gene (5 bases). The germline CDR1 and CDR2 sequences are LGHDT and YNNKEL (reference sequence). Trimming took off 4 bases at V and 3 bases at J, with 15 bases between the two ends. CDR3 length equals 16 residues. CDR3 DNA: TGTGCCAGCAGCCCCCTTCAGAAGGGGTACACCGGGGAGCTGTTTTTT. It is translated as CASSPLQKGYTGELFF.

This clone has a single count. The V and J genes are TRBV7-2 and TRBJ2-7, with D unresolved. V was clipped by 1 base and J by 2 bases, with 9 bases between them. This CDR3 has 14 amino acids. Germline values: CDR1 SGHTA, CDR2 FQGNSA. The CDR3 sequence is CASSLEEAAYEQYF. The CDR3 nucleotides read TGTGCCAGCAGCTTAGAAGAGGCGGCCTACGAGCAGTACTTC.

The chain uses TRBV29-1 and TRBJ2-3; 9 bases fit TRBD1. Trimming removed 4 bases from V and 6 bases from J; junction bases left unmatched: 2. CDR1 and CDR2 (germline): SQVTM, ANQGSEA. There are 12 residues in the CDR3. Here the CDR3 DNA reads TGCAGCGTTGGACAGGGGGAGGATACGCAGTATTTT. Residues: CSVGQGEDTQYF.

The chain uses TRBV11-2 and TRBJ1-5; D might be TRBD1 (6 bases). Germline V gene lookup returns CDR1 SGHAT and CDR2 FQNNGV. The germline V and J ends were trimmed by 2 bases and 6 bases, with 14 bases remaining between them. The CDR3 is made up of 15 amino acids. The CDR3 coding sequence is TGTGCCAGCAGCTTAACGGGGGGCGCACTTCAGCCCCAGCATTTT. Encoded protein: CASSLTGGALQPQHF.

The gene calls are TRBV27 and TRBJ1-1; D call uncertain. Germline V CDR1 and CDR2: MNHEY, SMNVEV (reference sequence). The CDR3 contains 11 residues. V dropped 10 bases and J dropped 2 bases, with 8 bases sitting between them. The CDR3 DNA sequence: TGTGCCACCCAAAGCAACACTGAAGCTTTCTTT. Its protein product is CATQSNTEAFF.

The chain recombines TRBV19 with TRBJ1-2, with a tentative D call TRBD1 (6 bases). V was shortened by 5 bases and J by 8 bases, with 21 bases between the two germline ends. Germline assignment: CDR1 LNHDA and CDR2 SQIVND (reference sequence). The CDR3 consists of 15 residues. The CDR3 DNA reads TGTGCCAGTAGTCGCTCCCGGACAGTTCCGGAGGGCTACACCTTC. This sequence encodes CASSRSRTVPEGYTF.

V gene TRBV7-2 combines with J gene TRBJ2-1, with D perhaps TRBD1 (6 bases). The germline V gene encodes CDR1 SGHTA and CDR2 FQGNSA. V dropped 3 bases and J dropped 12 bases, with 15 bases sitting between them. The CDR3 sequence is 13 residues long. The CDR3 loop reads CASSFPTDSGQFF. As DNA, the CDR3 is TGTGCCAGCAGCTTCCCTACGGACAGTGGGCAGTTCTTC.

The chain combines TRBV30 with TRBJ1-2; maybe TRBD1 (6 bases). V lost 0 bases and J 8 bases, leaving 13 bases between the germline ends. Germline CDR1 GTSNPN, CDR2 SVGIG (reference sequence). The CDR3 spans 13 residues. CDR3 in amino acids: CAWSVRGQLGYTF. CDR3 DNA: TGTGCCTGGAGTGTACGAGGACAGCTGGGCTACACCTTC.

V gene TRBV30 combines with J gene TRBJ1-2; 9 nucleotides align to TRBD1. Trimming took 2 bases from V and 3 from J; bases not matched to a gene: 4. CDR3 length: 14 residues. CDR1 is GTSNPN, CDR2 SVGIG, per germline (reference sequence). This chain's CDR3 is CAWSRDRVDYGYTF. CDR3 nucleotides: TGTGCCTGGAGTAGGGACAGGGTGGACTATGGCTACACCTTC.

CDR3 amino acids: CASSLSSPMGSGEQYF. The CDR3 bases are TGTGCCAGCAGCCTGAGTAGCCCCATGGGTTCGGGTGAGCAGTACTTC. The rearrangement uses TRBV5-4 and TRBJ2-7; no definite D call. The CDR3 length is 16 residues. Trimming shortened V by 4 bases and J by 7 bases, and 24 bases separated the two germline ends. Looked up from germline, CDR1 is SGHNT and CDR2 is YYREEE (reference sequence).

In this sample, this clone turned up once. This chain connects TRBV29-1 to TRBJ1-3, with a weak D call TRBD1 (6 bases). Trimming took 6 bases from V and 3 from J, leaving 12 bases between them. Germline V gene data show CDR1 as SQVTM and CDR2 as ANQGSEA. CDR3 length: 13 amino acids. The CDR3 protein is CSVGGANGNTIYF. The CDR3 DNA reads as TGCAGCGTGGGGGGGGCAAATGGAAACACCATATATTTT.

This sequence joins TRBV20-1 and TRBJ2-2; D not resolved. The germline CDR1 and CDR2 sequences are DFQATT and SNEGSKA (reference sequence). This CDR3 has 12 amino acids. Trimming took 3 bases from V and 7 from J, leaving 9 bases between them. CDR3 nucleotide sequence: TGCAGTGCTAGTCCAGGATACGGGGAGCTGTTTTTT. Its translation: CSASPGYGELFF.

The rearrangement links TRBV27 to TRBJ1-1; TRBD1 matches at 10 bases. The V and J ends lost 5 bases and 4 bases, in that order; junction bases with no gene match: 7. CDR1 is MNHEY, CDR2 SMNVEV, per germline (reference sequence). There are 15 residues in the CDR3. The CDR3 bases are TGTGCCAGCAGTCGGGACAGGGGAGTAGGCACTGAAGCTTTCTTT. Residues: CASSRDRGVGTEAFF.

The chain carries TRBV30 and TRBJ2-7, with unresolved D. Germline V CDR1 and CDR2: GTSNPN, SVGIG (reference sequence). The CDR3 has 14 residues. V lost 1 base and J lost 0, with 10 bases in between. CDR3 DNA sequence: TGTGCCTGGAGTGGCAGATCCTTCTCCTACGAGCAGTACTTC. Translated, it gives CAWSGRSFSYEQYF.

J is TRBJ1-1 and V is TRBV2; 8 positions match TRBD1. The CDR3 covers 14 residues. CDR1 and CDR2 (germline): SNHLY, FYNNEI. V gave up 5 bases and J gave up 4 bases; unmatched junction bases: 6. CDR3 amino acids: CASSYAGGLTEAFF. CDR3 DNA sequence: TGTGCCAGCAGTTATGCAGGGGGCCTCACTGAAGCTTTCTTT.

This clone appeared a few times. This chain joins TRBV5-1 and TRBJ1-5; 9 bases line up with TRBD1. Germline loops: CDR1 SGHRS, CDR2 YFSETQ. This CDR3 has 16 residues. With 4 bases clipped from V and 7 bases from J, the junction kept 12 bases outside the gene matches. CDR3: CASSPGTGRPGQPQHF. CDR3 nucleotide sequence: TGCGCCAGCAGCCCTGGGACAGGGCGGCCGGGGCAGCCCCAGCATTTT.

The J gene is TRBJ2-7, the V gene TRBV3-1 (or the pseudogene TRBV3-2); perhaps TRBD2 as D (5 bases). Per the germline V gene, CDR1 is LGHDT and CDR2 is YNNKEL (reference sequence). This CDR3 spans 13 amino acids. The V end lost 1 base, the J end lost 7 bases, and 11 bases lay between the germline ends. The CDR3 bases are TGTGCCAGCAGCCAAGTGCGCGGGTATGAGCAGTACTTC. Its translation is CASSQVRGYEQYF.

This chain links TRBV2 with TRBJ2-7; no clear D gene. Germline V gives CDR1 SNHLY, CDR2 FYNNEI. CDR3 length: 13 amino acids. V was shortened by 6 bases and J by 2 bases, with 11 bases between the two germline ends. The CDR3 loop reads CASRRSLPYEQYF. The CDR3 bases are TGTGCCAGCAGGAGATCGCTTCCCTACGAGCAGTACTTC.

The chain is built from TRBV27 and TRBJ2-3; D remains unclear. V dropped 7 bases and J dropped 2 bases, with 13 bases sitting between them. CDR3 length equals 14 residues. Germline loops: CDR1 MNHEY, CDR2 SMNVEV (reference sequence). Here the CDR3 reads CASKPIATTDTQYF. In nucleotides, the CDR3 is TGTGCCAGCAAGCCAATAGCCACCACAGATACGCAGTATTTT.

V and J are TRBV18 and TRBJ1-2; D is unresolved. This CDR3 region has 15 residues. V was clipped by 0 bases and J by 8 bases, with 16 bases between them. CDR1 is KGHSH and CDR2 is LQKENI in the germline V gene. The CDR3 DNA follows: TGTGCCAGCTCACCACCGATAACAGCCGGAGGGGGCTACACCTTC. The encoded protein is CASSPPITAGGGYTF.

The rearrangement links TRBV4-1 to TRBJ1-5; 10 nucleotides agree with TRBD1. With 3 bases clipped from V and 7 bases from J, the junction kept 6 bases outside the gene matches. CDR3 length equals 15 residues. The V gene's germline CDR1 is MGHRA and CDR2 YSYEKL. CDR3 bases: TGCGCCAGCAGCCATCCCGGGACAGGGGTACAGCCCCAGCATTTT. It is translated as CASSHPGTGVQPQHF.

The rearrangement links TRBV5-4 to TRBJ1-2; TRBD1 agrees at 7 bases. The CDR3 totals 14 residues. CDR1 is SGHNT and CDR2 is YYREEE in the germline V gene (reference sequence). The V and J ends lost 3 bases and 2 bases, in that order; junction bases with no gene match: 4. CDR3 region: CASSSSGGNYGYTF. The CDR3, as DNA: TGTGCCAGCAGCTCTTCAGGGGGAAACTATGGCTACACCTTC.

CDR3 protein: CASSLVAGSGANVLTF. DNA of the CDR3: TGTGCCAGCAGCTTGGTGGCCGGGTCCGGGGCCAACGTCCTGACTTTC. The chain carries TRBV5-4 and TRBJ2-6; no clear D gene. The CDR3 consists of 16 residues. Germline assignment: CDR1 SGHNT and CDR2 YYREEE (reference sequence). Trimming removed 0 bases from V and 4 bases from J, with 11 bases in between.